This T cell receptor (beta chain) is drawn from a study of cytomegalovirus exposure and HLA in healthy donors. Study results and caveats: The authors reported that TCR beta sequences could predict HLA-A and HLA-B alleles. These predictions were accurate for most subjects in the first cohort. In a later analysis, the majority of CMV-associated beta chains seemingly showed HLA restriction. It was reportedly the case that the classifier diagnosed cytomegalovirus status with high specificity and sensitivity.

The PCR used 60 Vbeta and 13 Jbeta primers. Method: immunoSEQ multiplex PCR; TCRdb's copy keeps in-frame clones and lacks some. Altogether some 110,000 clones are present, 60% to 85% being singletons, with the ten largest covering about 5%. In the case of this clone: The antigen is not known.

Deletions cut 7 bases from V and 3 bases from J, with 12 bases between. Looked up from germline, CDR1 is SQVTM and CDR2 is ANQGSEA. This CDR3 is 13 amino acids long. The source is a middle-aged man in good health and CMV-seropositive. The sample consisted of PBMCs. The chain uses TRBV29-1 and TRBJ1-4, with TRBD1 as a possible D gene (6 bases). The CDR3 nucleotides are TGCAGCGCCGGGGGGGCCGCTAATGAAAAACTGTTTTTT. This gives the protein CSAGGAANEKLFF.